This TCR beta chain was recorded in a study of regulatory T cells in long-lasting Graves disease. Broader study findings: With persistent disease, TRBV28, TRBJ1-2 and TRBJ2-5 were the favored segments. Tissue studied was limited to peripheral blood, excluding thyroid tissue.

Between the trimmed V and J ends, which lost 7 bases and 0 bases, there was a span of 12 bases. Per the germline V gene, CDR1 is LGHNT and CDR2 is FRNRAP. This CDR3 spans 14 amino acids. Library construction for TCR beta used iRepertoire HTBI primers and Arm-PCR of CDR3 regions. TCRdb itself ran the multiplex PCR reads through MiXCR, one entry per CDR3 protein. The sample contains 360,000 or so distinct CDR3 sequences, approximately 23% of which appear only once. This clonotype was counted a few times. Its target is unknown. Time point specified: persistent/refractory GD, antithyroid drugs over 5 years with positive TRAb. RNA extracted from PBMCs served as the sequencing template. Peripheral blood, at about 10 milliliters, went into EDTA tubes.

J is TRBJ1-1 and V is TRBV12-5; a weak D match, TRBD1 (5 bases). Sample: peripheral blood mononuclear cells (PBMCs), taken when the disease was refractory, from a patient treated with antithyroid drugs. This sequence originates from a middle-aged woman with Graves disease. CDR3 region: CASASPGMNTEAFF. CDR3 nucleotide sequence: TGTGCTAGTGCCTCCCCAGGGATGAACACTGAAGCTTTCTTT.